This T cell receptor beta chain was retrieved from a study of T-cell reconstitution after alpha-beta-depleted transplantation in children. Study-level points and caveats: It was newly produced T cells that mostly accounted for T-cell counts and diversity one year after transplant. Reportedly, roughly two months post-transplant, alpha-beta T cells arose from several hundred expanded graft clones. Diversity of TCRbeta at day 60 was high in some patients, arising from surviving recipient T cells and thymic progenitors.

Molecular barcoding with unique molecular identifiers was used for the TCRbeta library. TCRdb used MiXCR to reprocess the PCR reads, holding one entry per CDR3 protein. The table has 250,000 or so distinct CDR3 sequences, approximately 8% seen once. This clonotype was observed at least ten times. Its antigen is unidentified. Per the germline V gene, CDR1 is LNHDA and CDR2 is SQIVND (reference sequence). Trimming pared 5 bases from V and 4 bases from J, leaving 15 bases between. The CDR3 runs to 14 residues. Sequencing was performed on PBMCs, mostly from graft donor cells, taken 180 days after TCRalphabeta/CD19-depleted stem cell transplant. The source of this sequence is a male patient younger than 18 who had a stem cell transplant for acute lymphoblastic leukemia, so the T cells may come from the graft donor. The V and J genes are TRBV19 and TRBJ2-7; TRBD1 might be the D (6 bases). CDR3 DNA: TGTGCCAGTAGTTGGAGACAACAGGGTTACGAGCAGTACTTC. This sequence encodes CASSWRQQGYEQYF.